The clone carrying this TCR beta chain was recorded many times. Germline CDR1 is SGHTA and CDR2 is FQGNSA. The length of the CDR3 is 15 residues. Trimming cost V 1 base and J 3 bases; bases outside gene matches: 5. The data were obtained in a study of identical twins. Unique molecular identifiers were present on the cDNA, and a universal primer site came from template switching. TCRdb re-called the 5' RACE reads through MiXCR, storing one row per CDR3 protein. The sample lists 1.5 million to 2 million distinct CDR3 sequences; about 30% were seen once. The clonotype was recovered from a newborn girl in good health. The sequenced sample consisted of cord blood. The V call is TRBV7-2, the J call TRBJ2-5; the match to TRBD1 covers 7 bases. CDR3 sequence (DNA): TGTGCCAGCAGCTTAGGCAGTGGGACAGAAGAGACCCAGTACTTC. Its translation: CASSLGSGTEETQYF. Variable domain in full (rest from reference TRBV7-2 and TRBJ2-5): GAGVSQSPSNKVTEKGKDVELRCDPISGHTALYWYRQSLGQGLEFLIYFQGNSAPDKSGLPSDRFSAERTGGSVSTLTIQRTQQEDSAVYLCASSLGSGTEETQYFGPGTRLLVL.